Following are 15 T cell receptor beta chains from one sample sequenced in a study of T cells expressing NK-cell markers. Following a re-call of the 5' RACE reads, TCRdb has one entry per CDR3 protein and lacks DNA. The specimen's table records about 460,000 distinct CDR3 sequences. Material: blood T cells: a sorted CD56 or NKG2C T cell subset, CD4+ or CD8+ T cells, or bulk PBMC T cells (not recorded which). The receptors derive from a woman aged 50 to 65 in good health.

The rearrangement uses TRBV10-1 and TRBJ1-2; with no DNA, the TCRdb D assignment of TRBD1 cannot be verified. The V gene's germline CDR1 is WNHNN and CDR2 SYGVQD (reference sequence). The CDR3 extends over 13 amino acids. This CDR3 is CASIMTGRLGYTF.

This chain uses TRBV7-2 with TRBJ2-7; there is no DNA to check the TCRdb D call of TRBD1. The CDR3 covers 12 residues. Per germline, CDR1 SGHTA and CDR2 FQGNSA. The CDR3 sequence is CASRARAYEQYF. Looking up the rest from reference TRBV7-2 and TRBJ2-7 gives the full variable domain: GAGVSQSPSNKVTEKGKDVELRCDPISGHTALYWYRQSLGQGLEFLIYFQGNSAPDKSGLPSDRFSAERTGGSVSTLTIQRTQQEDSAVYLCASRARAYEQYFGPGTRLTVT.

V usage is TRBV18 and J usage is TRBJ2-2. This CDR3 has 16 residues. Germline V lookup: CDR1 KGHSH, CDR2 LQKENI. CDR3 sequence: CASSPSPGSDTGELFF.

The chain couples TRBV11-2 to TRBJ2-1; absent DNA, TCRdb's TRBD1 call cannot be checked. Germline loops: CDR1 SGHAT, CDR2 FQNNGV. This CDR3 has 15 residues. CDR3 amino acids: CASSFQQGVGNEQFF.

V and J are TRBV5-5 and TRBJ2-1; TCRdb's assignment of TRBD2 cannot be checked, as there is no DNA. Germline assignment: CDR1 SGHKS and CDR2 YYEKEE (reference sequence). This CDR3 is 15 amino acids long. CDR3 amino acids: CASARGGSSYNEQFF.

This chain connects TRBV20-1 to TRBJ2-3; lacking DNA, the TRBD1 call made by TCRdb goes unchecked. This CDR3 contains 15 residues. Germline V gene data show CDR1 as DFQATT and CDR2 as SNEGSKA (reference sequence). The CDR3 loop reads CSAARQNGPADTQYF.

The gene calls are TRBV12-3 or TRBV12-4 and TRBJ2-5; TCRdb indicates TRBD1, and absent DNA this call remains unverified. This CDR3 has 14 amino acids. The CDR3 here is CASSLRGAQETQYF.

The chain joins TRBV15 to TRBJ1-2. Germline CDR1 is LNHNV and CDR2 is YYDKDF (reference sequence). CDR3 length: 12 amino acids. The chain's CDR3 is CATSAGGNGYTF.

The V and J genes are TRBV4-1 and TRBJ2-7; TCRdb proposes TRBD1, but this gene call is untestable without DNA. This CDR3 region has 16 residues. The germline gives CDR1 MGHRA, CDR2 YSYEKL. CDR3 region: CASSQQVTGDRYEQYF.

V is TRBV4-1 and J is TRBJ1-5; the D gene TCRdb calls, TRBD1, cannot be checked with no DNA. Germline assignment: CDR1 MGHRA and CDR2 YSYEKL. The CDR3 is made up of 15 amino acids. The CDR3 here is CASSQETGIGLPQHF.

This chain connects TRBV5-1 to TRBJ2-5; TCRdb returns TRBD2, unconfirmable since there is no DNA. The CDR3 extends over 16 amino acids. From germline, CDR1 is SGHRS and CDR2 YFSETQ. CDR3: CASSATSGSVRETQYF.

The CDR3 protein is CASSQGAASYNEQFF. The chain uses TRBV3-1 and TRBJ2-1; TCRdb's D call of TRBD1 is untestable without DNA. The CDR3 totals 15 residues. CDR1 LGHDT and CDR2 YNNKEL come from the germline V gene (reference sequence).

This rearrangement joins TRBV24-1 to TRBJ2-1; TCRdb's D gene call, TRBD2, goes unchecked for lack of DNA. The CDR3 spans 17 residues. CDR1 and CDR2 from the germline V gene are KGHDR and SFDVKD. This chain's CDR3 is CATSDSRTSGTHNEQFF.

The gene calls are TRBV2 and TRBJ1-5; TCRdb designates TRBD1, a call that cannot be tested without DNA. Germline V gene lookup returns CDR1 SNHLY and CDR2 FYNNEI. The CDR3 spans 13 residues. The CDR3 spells CASKDRSNQPQHF. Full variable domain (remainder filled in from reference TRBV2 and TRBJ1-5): EPEVTQTPSHQVTQMGQEVILRCVPISNHLYFYWYRQILGQKVEFLVSFYNNEISEKSEIFDDQFSVERPDGSNFTLKIRSTKLEDSAMYFCASKDRSNQPQHFGDGTRLSIL.

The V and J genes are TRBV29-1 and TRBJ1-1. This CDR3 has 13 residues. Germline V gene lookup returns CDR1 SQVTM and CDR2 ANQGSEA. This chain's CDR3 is CSVDTTVNTEAFF.